The 13 T cell receptor beta chains given below trace back to one sample, sequenced in a study of identical twins listed by TCRdb under 2016. Library method: 5' RACE. For sequencing, an Illumina HiSeq 2000 was employed. The public reads were quality trimmed at Q25 with fastp and then assembled into clones with MiXCR by TCRdb, keeping productive beta chains. Every entry covers one CDR3 protein and lists the most common genes and DNA from its rows. This sample gives 400,000 to 550,000 distinct CDR3 sequences in total; about 13% of them show up just once. The ten largest clones capture about 0.94% of the sample. These data were also filed under a second study, of yellow fever vaccine responses in identical twins.

The sample was CD4+ T cells sorted from blood. The receptors derive from a young woman in good health.

The V call is TRBV2, the J call TRBJ1-4; 9 bases are shared with TRBD1. Losses at the gene ends were 10 bases for V and 8 bases for J; bases not matched to a gene: 11. This CDR3 has 14 amino acids. CDR1 and CDR2 (germline): SNHLY, FYNNEI. This chain's CDR3 is CAINLQGAGEKLFF. The CDR3 coding sequence is TGTGCCATCAATCTACAGGGGGCTGGGGAAAAACTGTTTTTT. The whole variable domain, filled in from reference TRBV2 and TRBJ1-4, reads EPEVTQTPSHQVTQMGQEVILRCVPISNHLYFYWYRQILGQKVEFLVSFYNNEISEKSEIFDDQFSVERPDGSNFTLKIRSTKLEDSAMYFCAINLQGAGEKLFFGSGTQLSVL.

This rearrangement joins TRBV14 to TRBJ2-5; 12 nucleotides match TRBD2. Trimming took 0 bases from V and 4 from J; bases not matched to a gene: 6. Germline V lookup: CDR1 SGHDN, CDR2 FVKESK. This CDR3 has 17 residues. The CDR3 nucleotides are TGTGCCAGCAGCCAAGAGGGGAGACTAGCGGGGGTAGAGACCCAGTACTTC. Translating gives CASSQEGRLAGVETQYF.

This clonotype was counted a few times. The V call is TRBV11-2, the J call TRBJ2-3, with D possibly matching TRBD2 (5 bases). This CDR3 is built from 17 residues. Germline assignment: CDR1 SGHAT and CDR2 FQNNGV. Trimming took off 5 bases at V and 2 bases at J, with 20 bases between the two ends. The CDR3 nucleotides are TGTGCCAGCAGCAATCGGACTGGAAAGGTGGTCACAGATACGCAGTATTTT. It codes for CASSNRTGKVVTDTQYF.

This clonotype has a handful of counts. The V gene is TRBV27, the J gene TRBJ2-3, with 13 bases aligning to TRBD2. The CDR3 loop spans 16 amino acids. From germline, CDR1 is MNHEY and CDR2 SMNVEV (reference sequence). The V and J ends lost 5 bases and 7 bases, in that order; junction bases with no gene match: 9. The CDR3 spells CASSPPGLAGVYTQYF. As DNA, the CDR3 is TGTGCCAGCAGTCCACCCGGACTAGCGGGGGTTTATACGCAGTATTTT.

Here the CDR3 DNA reads TGTGCCAGTGGAGAAGAGGGCACTGAAGCTTTCTTT. Residues: CASGEEGTEAFF. The chain has TRBV19 and TRBJ1-1; D unresolved. The length of the CDR3 is 12 residues. The V end was cut by 8 bases, the J end by 4 bases, with 11 bases between. Germline V gene lookup returns CDR1 LNHDA and CDR2 SQIVND (reference sequence).

The V call is TRBV14, the J call TRBJ2-2; D is possibly TRBD1 or TRBD2 (6 bases each). The germline V gene encodes CDR1 SGHDN and CDR2 FVKESK. The V and J ends lost 0 bases and 5 bases respectively, with 16 bases between them. The CDR3 has 17 amino acids. The CDR3 nucleotides read TGTGCCAGCAGCCAAGATGGGGGGCTAAGCGAGACCGGGGAGCTGTTTTTT. Residues: CASSQDGGLSETGELFF.

This clonotype was recorded a few times. The chain joins TRBV2 to TRBJ2-5; 13 bases are shared with TRBD2. The CDR3 sequence is 16 residues long. Per the germline V gene, CDR1 is SNHLY and CDR2 is FYNNEI. V lost 7 bases to trimming and J lost 7 bases; unmatched junction nucleotides: 12. This CDR3 is CASTRGLAGALGTQYF. The CDR3 DNA is TGTGCCAGCACCAGAGGACTAGCGGGGGCCTTGGGGACCCAGTACTTC.

This clonotype was recorded a few times. The chain combines TRBV2 with TRBJ2-1; 15 bases match TRBD2. CDR3 size: 20 residues. V shed 3 bases and J 0 bases; nucleotides not matched to a gene: 9. CDR1 is SNHLY and CDR2 is FYNNEI in the germline V gene. Here the CDR3 reads CASSDIPGLAGGRSYNEQFF. The CDR3 DNA reads as TGTGCCAGCAGTGACATCCCCGGACTAGCGGGAGGGCGCTCCTACAATGAGCAGTTCTTC.

This clonotype has only a few counts. This chain connects TRBV28 to TRBJ2-7; TRBD2 matches 8 bases. V shed 1 base, J shed 2 bases, and the junction held 4 bases outside the gene matches. Looked up from germline, CDR1 is MDHEN and CDR2 is SYDVKM. CDR3 length: 15 residues. The CDR3: CASSLLAGTPYEQYF. CDR3 nucleotides: TGTGCCAGCAGTTTATTAGCGGGGACGCCCTACGAGCAGTACTTC.

J is TRBJ2-5 and V is TRBV5-1, with D tentatively TRBD1 (8 bases). This CDR3 region has 16 residues. CDR1 is SGHRS and CDR2 is YFSETQ in the germline V gene. V lost 4 bases and J 4 bases, leaving 20 bases between the germline ends. In nucleotides, the CDR3 is TGCGCCAGCAGCCTTGGACAGGGAGGGAGTAGAGAGACCCAGTACTTC. Protein sequence: CASSLGQGGSRETQYF. The variable domain in full, with the rest retrieved from reference TRBV5-1 and TRBJ2-5, is KAGVTQTPRYLIKTRGQQVTLSCSPISGHRSVSWYQQTPGQGLQFLFEYFSETQRNKGNFPGRFSGRQFSNSRSEMNVSTLELGDSALYLCASSLGQGGSRETQYFGPGTRLLVL.

This clonotype occurred a few times. The genes are TRBV7-6 and TRBJ2-3; maybe TRBD1 (5 bases). The CDR3 runs to 16 residues. The germline V gene has CDR1 SGHVS and CDR2 FNYEAQ. Trimming took 1 base from V and 0 from J, leaving 11 bases between them. For the CDR3, the DNA is TGTGCCAGCAGCTTAGGAATAGGGGCTAGCACAGATACGCAGTATTTT. Its protein product is CASSLGIGASTDTQYF.

The CDR3 DNA reads as TGTGCCAGCAGCTTACAGCGGGGCCGAGAGACCCAGTACTTC. Translation gives CASSLQRGRETQYF. This chain joins TRBV7-2 and TRBJ2-5; TRBD2 matches 7 bases. The CDR3 sequence is 14 residues long. Germline V CDR1 and CDR2: SGHTA, FQGNSA. V gave up 2 bases and J gave up 4 bases; unmatched junction bases: 4.

This clonotype was recorded a few times. The chain combines TRBV29-1 with TRBJ2-5; unclear D gene. From germline, CDR1 is SQVTM and CDR2 ANQGSEA. The CDR3 consists of 12 residues. Trimming pared 4 bases from V and 2 bases from J, leaving 8 bases between. The CDR3 DNA follows: TGCAGCGTTGCTGGCAGTCAAGAGACCCAGTACTTC. It codes for CSVAGSQETQYF.